The next 22 T cell receptor beta chains were all read from a single sample in a study of T-cell memory formation after mild COVID-19. A single record per CDR3 protein comes from TCRdb applying MiXCR to the 5' RACE reads. The sample records roughly 120,000 distinct CDR3 sequences, around a fifth being singletons. Sample: PBMCs or a T cell subset sorted from them (not recorded which). These receptors were collected from a man between 18 and 29 years old who had mild COVID-19 (a few samples of this study predate the infection). Cell type and time point are not known.

V is TRBV15 and J is TRBJ1-6; D may be TRBD1 (5 bases). Deletions cut 0 bases from V and 18 bases from J, with 12 bases between. Germline CDR1 and CDR2: LNHNV and YYDKDF (reference sequence). This CDR3 is built from 12 residues. CDR3 coding DNA: TGTGCCACCAGCAGAGATAGGGGCGTTACCCACTTT. As protein: CATSRDRGVTHF. The variable domain in full, completed from reference TRBV15 and TRBJ1-6, reads DAMVIQNPRYQVTQFGKPVTLSCSQTLNHNVMYWYQQKSSQAPKLLFHYYDKDFNNEADTPDNFQSRRPNTSFCFLDIRSPGLGDTAMYLCATSRDRGVTHFGNGTRLTVT.

This chain links TRBV7-8 with TRBJ2-5; 8 bases are shared with TRBD1. This CDR3 is 14 amino acids long. J was trimmed by 2 bases and V by 1 base; bases with no gene match: 0. Germline values: CDR1 SGHVS, CDR2 FQNEAQ. The DNA of the CDR3 is TGTGCCAGCAGCTTAGGGGACAGGCAAGAGACCCAGTACTTC. It codes for CASSLGDRQETQYF.

This clonotype was seen a few times. The rearrangement uses TRBV5-1 and TRBJ1-1; tentative D call: TRBD1 (5 bases). V shed 5 bases and J shed 4 bases, with 12 bases lying between them. Germline V gene lookup returns CDR1 SGHRS and CDR2 YFSETQ. The CDR3 is 13 amino acids. The DNA of the CDR3 is TGCGCCAGCAGGGCCTCTGGGGGCACTGAAGCTTTCTTT. Amino acids: CASRASGGTEAFF.

In this sample, this clonotype turned up a few times. The chain is built from TRBV6-2 or TRBV6-3 and TRBJ2-7; TRBD1 or TRBD2 may be the D gene (6 bases each). In germline, CDR1 is MNHEY, CDR2 SVGEGT. The CDR3 sequence is 13 residues long. The V end lost 4 bases, the J end lost 2 bases, and 9 bases lay between the germline ends. CDR3 coding DNA: TGTGCCAGCAGTTGGGGGGCGACCTACGAGCAGTACGTC. This sequence encodes CASSWGATYEQYV.

This clonotype showed up just a few times. The J gene is TRBJ2-2, the V gene TRBV29-1; a possible D gene is TRBD2 (5 bases). Germline CDR1 is SQVTM and CDR2 is ANQGSEA. The CDR3 extends over 17 amino acids. The V and J ends lost 3 bases and 1 base respectively, with 18 bases between them. The DNA of the CDR3 is TGCAGCGTTGAGGGGTTCACAGAGGGCGTGAACACCGGGGAGCTGTTTTTT. Protein product: CSVEGFTEGVNTGELFF.

This clonotype was found a few times. V is TRBV5-4 and J is TRBJ2-1; D gene unclear. CDR1 and CDR2 from the germline V gene are SGHNT and YYREEE (reference sequence). The CDR3 consists of 12 residues. V was trimmed by 2 bases and J by 12 bases, leaving 12 bases between them. The CDR3 nucleotides are TGTGCCAGCAGCTTTACGACCCTTCGGCAGTTCTTC. Residues: CASSFTTLRQFF.

V usage is TRBV7-9 and J usage is TRBJ1-1; D gene ambiguous. CDR1 is SEHNR and CDR2 is FQNEAQ in the germline V gene (reference sequence). V lost 3 bases to trimming and J lost 0 bases, with 5 bases between them. CDR3 length equals 13 residues. DNA of the CDR3: TGTGCCAGCAGCTTTCTACTGAACACTGAAGCTTTCTTT. This gives the protein CASSFLLNTEAFF.

This sequence joins TRBV7-9 and TRBJ2-3; possibly TRBD1 or TRBD2 for D (5 bases each). Germline values: CDR1 SEHNR, CDR2 FQNEAQ (reference sequence). Trimming removed 0 bases at V and 6 bases at J, with 13 bases between. This CDR3 region has 15 residues. For the CDR3, the DNA is TGTGCCAGCAGCTTAGCAAACGGGGCTCAGGATACGCAGTATTTT. This gives the protein CASSLANGAQDTQYF.

This clonotype turned up a few times. The rearrangement links TRBV9 to TRBJ2-1, with D hard to call. Trimming took 3 bases from V and 1 from J, leaving 14 bases between them. Germline V gene lookup returns CDR1 SGDLS and CDR2 YYNGEE. The CDR3 is 16 residues long. CDR3 DNA sequence: TGTGCCAGCAGCGGTGGTACCGTGCGGTCCTACAATGAGCAGTTCTTC. Its protein is CASSGGTVRSYNEQFF.

This clonotype came up a few times. This chain joins TRBV20-1 and TRBJ1-1; D perhaps matches TRBD1 (5 bases). Germline V lookup: CDR1 DFQATT, CDR2 SNEGSKA (reference sequence). The CDR3 has 13 amino acids. Trimming left V 3 bases short and J 5 bases short, with 13 bases between. The CDR3 region is CSASRQGGTEAFF. Here the CDR3 DNA reads TGCAGTGCTAGTCGCCAGGGAGGGACTGAAGCTTTCTTT.

This clonotype was recorded many times. The chain links TRBV27 to TRBJ2-5, with 10 bases identical to TRBD2. The CDR3 consists of 18 residues. Germline CDR1 reads MNHEY; CDR2 reads SMNVEV (reference sequence). The V segment lost 8 bases and the J segment 0 bases; nucleotides outside the gene matches: 15. The CDR3 protein is CASSLGPSGGAYQETQYF. For the CDR3, the DNA is TGTGCCAGCTCTCTCGGGCCTAGCGGGGGAGCTTACCAAGAGACCCAGTACTTC.

This clonotype has just a few counts. V usage is TRBV24-1 and J usage is TRBJ2-2; possibly TRBD1 or TRBD2 for D (5 bases each). Germline CDR1 reads KGHDR; CDR2 reads SFDVKD. V dropped 7 bases and J dropped 4 bases, with 12 bases sitting between them. This CDR3 comprises 14 residues. In DNA, the CDR3 is TGTGCCACCAGAAGGGACCCCCTCACCGGGGAGCTGTTTTTT. Translated, it gives CATRRDPLTGELFF.

This clonotype was picked up a small number of times. The V and J genes are TRBV12-3 or TRBV12-4 and TRBJ1-5; D may be TRBD1 (6 bases). V was trimmed by 6 bases and J by 2 bases, leaving 11 bases between them. CDR3 length: 14 amino acids. The DNA for the CDR3 is TGTGCCAGCAGCGTCAGACAGGGCAATCAGCCCCAGCATTTT. This translates into CASSVRQGNQPQHF.

The gene calls are TRBV6-1 and TRBJ2-3; D is perhaps TRBD1 or TRBD2 (5 bases each). Germline CDR1 and CDR2: MNHNS and SASEGT. The CDR3 totals 17 residues. V gave up 2 bases and J gave up 0 bases, with 15 bases separating them. This CDR3 reads CASSEFSGTDSTDTQYF. For the CDR3, the DNA is TGTGCCAGCAGTGAATTCTCGGGGACCGATAGCACAGATACGCAGTATTTT.

The chain uses TRBV11-2 and TRBJ1-1; perhaps TRBD1 as D (5 bases). Trimming took 7 bases from V and 4 from J, leaving 10 bases between them. This CDR3 contains 12 residues. From germline, CDR1 is SGHAT and CDR2 FQNNGV. The CDR3 sequence is CASIDRSTEAFF. The CDR3 coding sequence is TGTGCCAGCATAGACAGAAGCACTGAAGCTTTCTTT.

This clonotype was detected only a few times. The gene calls are TRBV6-5 and TRBJ2-7; D is undetermined. Germline assignment: CDR1 MNHEY and CDR2 SVGAGI. This CDR3 region has 13 residues. Trimming shortened V by 2 bases and J by 2 bases, and 7 bases separated the two germline ends. The CDR3 reads CASSYGSTYEQYV. CDR3 sequence (DNA): TGTGCCAGCAGTTACGGCAGTACCTACGAGCAGTACGTC.

This rearrangement joins TRBV7-6 to TRBJ2-1; 10 bases are a match to TRBD2. Germline V gene sequence: CDR1 SGHVS, CDR2 FNYEAQ. The CDR3 runs 17 residues. The trim removed 5 bases at V and 7 bases at J, leaving 14 bases unmatched. The CDR3 DNA follows: TGTGCCAGCAGCCCTTTCCTAGCGGGGGACCCCCGGAATGAGCAGTTCTTC. It translates to CASSPFLAGDPRNEQFF.

This clonotype occurred a few times. V usage is TRBV29-1 and J usage is TRBJ2-3, with 7 positions matching TRBD1. J gave up 4 bases and V 6 bases, and 13 bases lay outside the gene matches. CDR1 SQVTM and CDR2 ANQGSEA come from the germline V gene. The CDR3 length is 15 residues. CDR3 region: CSVHLEEGAPDTQYF. CDR3 nucleotide sequence: TGCAGCGTCCACCTTGAAGAGGGGGCCCCAGATACGCAGTATTTT.

In this sample, this clonotype turned up a few times. The rearrangement links TRBV4-1 to TRBJ1-6, with D unclear. Germline lookup yields CDR1 MGHRA and CDR2 YSYEKL. V gave up 4 bases and J gave up 7 bases, with 8 bases separating them. This CDR3 is built from 13 residues. CDR3 nucleotide sequence: TGCGCCAGCAGCCCCCCCAGGAATTCACCCCTCCACTTT. Translation: CASSPPRNSPLHF.

This rearrangement joins TRBV6-5 to TRBJ1-6; D unclear. Germline V gene data show CDR1 as MNHEY and CDR2 as SVGAGI. The CDR3 totals 12 residues. V was trimmed by 6 bases and J by 13 bases, leaving 13 bases between them. CDR3 coding DNA: TGTGCCAGCAGAACCCAGGTCGGGCCCCTCCACTTT. Protein sequence: CASRTQVGPLHF.

This clonotype was counted ten times or more. The CDR3: CSAAKTGTGVNIQYF. As DNA, the CDR3 is TGCAGTGCTGCTAAGACCGGGACAGGGGTAAACATTCAGTACTTC. The V call is TRBV20-1, the J call TRBJ2-4; TRBD1 matches at 10 bases. The V segment lost 5 bases and the J segment 6 bases; nucleotides outside the gene matches: 10. The CDR3 has 15 amino acids. Germline-derived CDR1 and CDR2 are DFQATT and SNEGSKA (reference sequence).

The CDR3 DNA reads TGCGCCAGCAGCCAAGGGACAGGGACCCACGAGCAGTACGTC. It yields the protein CASSQGTGTHEQYV. The J gene is TRBJ2-7, the V gene TRBV4-1; 8 bases are a match to TRBD1. The CDR3 loop spans 14 amino acids. Germline V lookup: CDR1 MGHRA, CDR2 YSYEKL. Trimming cost V 1 base and J 5 bases; bases outside gene matches: 4.